This T cell receptor (beta chain) was recovered during a study of blood T cell repertoires in COVID-19. At the level of the study: Spain, Italy and the United States supplied samples that represented acute and convalescent COVID-19. From T cells, B-cell-depleted T cells, or PBMCs came the material, which was cDNA or gDNA.

As originally analysed: For nucleated cells, counts were estimated from reference gene primer amplification. Method: immunoSEQ multiplex PCR; TCRdb's copy keeps in-frame clones and lacks some. V and J calls and clone size are given by that table; D and trimming were obtained from the DNA. Here the sample spans 80,000 to 100,000 clones, 90% to 95% being singletons. This CDR3 spans 13 amino acids. Trimming left V 1 base short and J 7 bases short, with 10 bases between. The germline V gene encodes CDR1 SGHTA and CDR2 FQGNSA. The V and J genes are TRBV7-2 and TRBJ1-2, with D unclear. Sample: peripheral blood. This receptor was identified in a human donor with active COVID-19. The donor label of this sample is uncertain. The CDR3 DNA follows: TGTGCCAGCAGCTTAGTAACCTATTCTGGCTACACCTTC. This encodes CASSLVTYSGYTF.